This T cell receptor beta chain was sequenced in a study of human versus mouse CDR3 diversity and MHC coevolution. The CDR3 is 14 residues long. Germline V gene data show CDR1 as SGHRS and CDR2 as YFSETQ. Trimming removed 4 bases from V and 3 bases from J; junction bases left unmatched: 4. Repertoires were generated with immunoSEQ multiplex PCR, while TCRdb's copy carries only in-frame clones and drops some. The sample has tens of thousands of clones; 85% to 95% are singletons. What was sequenced was naive CD4+ T cells from blood. Stated subset: CD45RO-negative CD62L-positive naive CD4 T cells. This TCR was recovered from a person between 25 and 75 years old in good health. The chain has TRBV5-1 and TRBJ2-5; 9 nucleotides agree with TRBD1. CDR3 sequence: CASSTGTGKETQYF. CDR3 coding DNA: TGCGCCAGCAGCACAGGGACAGGGAAAGAGACCCAGTACTTC.